The 17 T cell receptor beta chains below all came from one sample that was sequenced in a study of blood T cell repertoires in COVID-19. The data were produced by immunoSEQ multiplex PCR, yet TCRdb's version contains in-frame clones alone and is incomplete. The sample has approximately 270,000 clones; 80% to 90% are singletons. Material: PBMCs or T cells enriched from blood (not recorded which). The source is a woman younger than 45 who had recovered from COVID-19.

The chain couples TRBV19 to TRBJ2-2; a possible D gene is TRBD1 (5 bases). This CDR3 is 19 amino acids long. The germline V gene has CDR1 LNHDA and CDR2 SQIVND (reference sequence). Trimming shortened V by 3 bases and J by 7 bases, and 27 bases separated the two germline ends. CDR3 DNA sequence: TGTGCCAGTAGTATTTGGGGTATGGGGCCCCGAACTAACGACGGGGAGCTGTTTTTT. It encodes CASSIWGMGPRTNDGELFF. Full variable domain (missing parts from reference TRBV19 and TRBJ2-2): DGGITQSPKYLFRKEGQNVTLSCEQNLNHDAMYWYRQDPGQGLRLIYYSQIVNDFQKGDIAEGYSVSREKKESFPLTVTSAQKNPTAFYLCASSIWGMGPRTNDGELFFGEGSRLTVL.

The CDR3 region is CSAETGGSTEAFF. The DNA of the CDR3 is TGCAGCGCCGAGACAGGGGGCTCCACTGAAGCTTTCTTT. The rearrangement joins TRBV29-1 to TRBJ1-1; TRBD1 aligns across 10 bases. The CDR3 is made up of 13 amino acids. The germline V gene has CDR1 SQVTM and CDR2 ANQGSEA. V shed 7 bases, J shed 4 bases, and the junction held 6 bases outside the gene matches.

The chain uses TRBV5-5 and TRBJ1-5; D gene ambiguous. The CDR3 is made up of 14 amino acids. Germline V gene lookup returns CDR1 SGHKS and CDR2 YYEKEE (reference sequence). Trimming stripped 0 bases from V and 6 bases from J, with 10 bases between. This CDR3 reads CASSLVGPIQPQHF. For the CDR3, the DNA is TGTGCCAGCAGCTTGGTCGGTCCCATTCAGCCCCAGCATTTT.

This clone was detected only once. The V and J genes are TRBV4-1 and TRBJ2-1, with TRBD2 matching over 9 bases. CDR3 size: 20 residues. CDR1 MGHRA and CDR2 YSYEKL come from the germline V gene. The V segment lost 1 base and the J segment 4 bases; nucleotides outside the gene matches: 17. The DNA for the CDR3 is TGCGCCAGCAGCCAAGGTTCTGCACTAGCGGGTTCCCTCACTTACAATGAGCAGTTCTTC. Amino acid sequence: CASSQGSALAGSLTYNEQFF.

This chain uses TRBV30 with TRBJ2-5; TRBD2 matches 11 bases. The CDR3 spans 16 residues. V shed 0 bases, J shed 6 bases, and the junction held 9 bases outside the gene matches. CDR1 is GTSNPN, CDR2 SVGIG, per germline (reference sequence). The CDR3 region is CAWSVTGTSGHQTQYF. The CDR3 bases are TGTGCCTGGAGTGTGACGGGGACTAGCGGTCACCAGACCCAGTACTTC. Filled out from reference TRBV30 and TRBJ2-5, the complete variable domain reads SQTIHQWPATLVQPVGSPLSLECTVEGTSNPNLYWYRQAAGRGLQLLFYSVGIGQISSEVPQNLSASRPQDRQFILSSKKLLLSDSGFYLCAWSVTGTSGHQTQYFGPGTRLLVL.

CDR3 loop: CASSESAGLLYGYTF. The DNA for the CDR3 is TGTGCCAGCAGTGAATCGGCAGGCCTTCTCTATGGCTACACCTTC. The rearrangement joins TRBV25-1 to TRBJ1-2, with D unclear. The CDR3 has 15 amino acids. Deletions cut 1 base from V and 4 bases from J, with 13 bases between. The germline CDR1 and CDR2 sequences are MGHDK and SYGVNS.

This chain's CDR3 is CASSPNTPGNTIYF. The CDR3 DNA sequence: TGTGCCAGCAGTCCTAATACCCCCGGAAACACCATATATTTT. The rearrangement links TRBV28 to TRBJ1-3; the D is unclear. CDR3 length: 14 residues. Trimming shortened V by 5 bases and J by 4 bases, and 12 bases separated the two germline ends. Germline assignment: CDR1 MDHEN and CDR2 SYDVKM.

This clone was observed a few times. The gene calls are TRBV19 and TRBJ2-7; 11 nucleotides match TRBD2. CDR1 LNHDA and CDR2 SQIVND come from the germline V gene (reference sequence). V lost 1 base to trimming and J lost 4 bases; unmatched junction nucleotides: 3. The CDR3 totals 15 residues. In DNA, the CDR3 is TGTGCCAGTAGTATAGGACTAGCGGGAAATTACGAGCAGTACTTC. It yields the protein CASSIGLAGNYEQYF.

This chain links TRBV7-9 with TRBJ1-1; the D is unclear. Trimming cost V 5 bases and J 1 base, with 14 bases left between them. The CDR3 consists of 15 residues. CDR1 is SEHNR and CDR2 is FQNEAQ in the germline V gene (reference sequence). CDR3 bases: TGTGCCAGCAGCCCGCGCCTCGAAAAGAACACTGAAGCTTTCTTT. It encodes CASSPRLEKNTEAFF.

V gene TRBV4-1 combines with J gene TRBJ2-5, with 12 bases that match TRBD2. Germline V gives CDR1 MGHRA, CDR2 YSYEKL. This CDR3 contains 21 residues. With V trimmed by 0 bases and J by 1 base, 15 bases remained unmatched. The CDR3 sequence is CASSQDWLGGLAGRVQETQYF. For the CDR3, the DNA is TGCGCCAGCAGCCAAGATTGGCTTGGAGGACTAGCGGGACGGGTCCAAGAGACCCAGTACTTC.

The sample holds one count of this clone. This chain connects TRBV6-5 to TRBJ2-7; maybe TRBD1 (5 bases). Germline CDR1 and CDR2: MNHEY and SVGAGI. CDR3 length: 13 residues. The ends were cut back, 5 bases at V and 6 bases at J, with 14 bases in the middle. CDR3 bases: TGTGCCAGCAGTACACAGGAAAGTGGCGAGCAGTACTTC. Amino acids: CASSTQESGEQYF.

This chain joins TRBV5-5 and TRBJ1-5; tentatively, D is TRBD1 (5 bases). Looked up from germline, CDR1 is SGHKS and CDR2 is YYEKEE (reference sequence). The length of the CDR3 is 14 residues. The V gene lost 4 bases and the J gene lost 3 bases, with 11 bases spanning the gap. The CDR3 is CASSPDSVNQPQHF. In nucleotides, the CDR3 is TGTGCCAGCAGCCCTGACAGCGTCAATCAGCCCCAGCATTTT.

The rearrangement uses TRBV7-3 and TRBJ1-1, with D possibly being TRBD1 (6 bases). The germline gives CDR1 SGHTA, CDR2 FQGTGA. The V and J ends lost 5 bases and 1 base respectively, with 14 bases between them. This CDR3 is 15 amino acids long. In DNA, the CDR3 is TGTGCCAGCAGCGCTTACAGGGCGCAGAACACTGAAGCTTTCTTT. Its protein product is CASSAYRAQNTEAFF. Complete variable domain (other parts from reference TRBV7-3 and TRBJ1-1): GAGVSQTPSNKVTEKGKYVELRCDPISGHTALYWYRQSLGQGPEFLIYFQGTGAADDSGLPNDRFFAVRPEGSVSTLKIQRTERGDSAVYLCASSAYRAQNTEAFFGQGTRLTVV.

The V call is TRBV14, the J call TRBJ1-4, with 7 bases lining up with TRBD1. The CDR3 has 14 amino acids. V lost 4 bases to trimming and J lost 7 bases; unmatched junction nucleotides: 6. The V gene's germline CDR1 is SGHDN and CDR2 FVKESK. CDR3 protein: CASSPRTGREKLFF. DNA for the CDR3: TGTGCCAGCAGCCCTAGGACAGGACGTGAAAAACTGTTTTTT.

The J gene is TRBJ2-5, the V gene TRBV24-1; TRBD1 matches 7 bases. Trimming at V came to 5 bases and at J to 5 bases, leaving 4 bases not matched to a gene. The CDR3 is made up of 13 amino acids. The V gene's germline CDR1 is KGHDR and CDR2 SFDVKD. The CDR3 sequence is CATSGGGWETQYF. Written as DNA, the CDR3 is TGTGCCACCAGTGGAGGGGGCTGGGAGACCCAGTACTTC.

This clone appeared once. The V and J genes are TRBV10-1 and TRBJ2-7; D perhaps matches TRBD1 (5 bases). The CDR3 consists of 14 residues. Trimming cost V 5 bases and J 6 bases, with 17 bases left between them. CDR1 and CDR2 from the germline V gene are WNHNN and SYGVQD (reference sequence). The CDR3 bases are TGCGCCAGCAGTAAGGACATGGTTTCCGTCGAGCAGTACTTC. Amino acid sequence: CASSKDMVSVEQYF.

This rearrangement joins TRBV6-4 to TRBJ2-1, with D perhaps TRBD2 (6 bases). The CDR3 is 14 amino acids. V was cut by 3 bases and J by 7 bases, with 13 bases left in between. Looked up from germline, CDR1 is MRHNA and CDR2 is SNTAGT. CDR3 in amino acids: CASSESGWWNEQFF. In nucleotides, the CDR3 is TGTGCCAGCAGTGAGAGCGGGTGGTGGAATGAGCAGTTCTTC.